This entry lists 20 T cell receptor beta chains sequenced from one sample in a study of T cell clones after liver transplantation. Profiled with immunoSEQ multiplex PCR; TCRdb holds only in-frame clones, not every one. This table holds some 23,000 clones, around three quarters found once. The specimen was CD4+ T cells from blood, collected before liver transplant. The source of these receptors is a human donor who received a liver transplant.

The CDR3 sequence is CASSLGTSGGAGNEQFF. For the CDR3, the DNA is TGTGCCAGCAGCTTAGGGACTAGCGGGGGGGCTGGAAATGAGCAGTTCTTC. The chain is built from TRBV11-3 and TRBJ2-1; TRBD2 aligns across 15 bases. The V gene's germline CDR1 is SGHNT and CDR2 YENEEA. After removal of 1 base from V and 7 bases from J, the junction contained 5 bases not matched to a gene. The CDR3 extends over 17 amino acids.

The chain's CDR3 is CASARGIAYEQYF. The CDR3 nucleotides are TGTGCCAGCGCCCGGGGCATCGCCTACGAGCAGTACTTC. The chain has TRBV6-5 and TRBJ2-7; D possibly uses TRBD1 or TRBD2 (5 bases each). Trimming cost V 8 bases and J 2 bases, with 13 bases left between them. The CDR3 spans 13 residues. CDR1 and CDR2 from the germline V gene are MNHEY and SVGAGI.

V usage is TRBV11-3 and J usage is TRBJ2-2, with 7 bases identical to TRBD1. Germline-derived CDR1 and CDR2 are SGHNT and YENEEA. This CDR3 region has 16 residues. V lost 2 bases, J lost 4 bases, and 7 bases stayed unmatched. The CDR3 sequence is CASSLWGTDFTGELFF. CDR3 nucleotides: TGTGCCAGCAGCTTATGGGGGACAGACTTCACCGGGGAGCTGTTTTTT.

The chain couples TRBV14 to TRBJ1-2, with TRBD1 matching 10 bases. Trimming at V came to 1 base and at J to 3 bases, leaving 2 bases not matched to a gene. This CDR3 spans 15 amino acids. CDR1 is SGHDN and CDR2 is FVKESK in the germline V gene. CDR3 in DNA: TGTGCCAGCAGCCAAGGACAGGGGGCACACTATGGCTACACCTTC. Translating gives CASSQGQGAHYGYTF.

For the CDR3, the DNA is TGTGCCAGCAGCTTAGCGCGCGCGGCGGGAGTGAGGGAGACCCAGTACTTC. Amino acid sequence: CASSLARAAGVRETQYF. The rearrangement joins TRBV7-8 to TRBJ2-5, with 7 bases fitting TRBD2. The germline CDR1 and CDR2 sequences are SGHVS and FQNEAQ. CDR3 length equals 17 residues. The J segment lost 5 bases and the V segment lost 0 bases, leaving 12 bases of the junction unmatched.

This clone was recorded a few times. J is TRBJ1-4 and V is TRBV9, with a weak D call TRBD1 (6 bases). Germline assignment: CDR1 SGDLS and CDR2 YYNGEE. The V end lost 0 bases, the J end lost 8 bases, and 17 bases lay between the germline ends. The CDR3 has 16 residues. The CDR3, as DNA: TGTGCCAGCAGCGTAGGGGGGGCGTCTTGGGAGGAAAAACTGTTTTTT. Its protein is CASSVGGASWEEKLFF.

The chain has TRBV19 and TRBJ1-3; D gene uncertain. In germline, CDR1 is LNHDA, CDR2 SQIVND (reference sequence). V was pared by 5 bases and J by 4 bases, with 12 bases between. The CDR3 is 14 residues long. CDR3 sequence reads: CASSPHNRGNTIYF. In DNA, the CDR3 is TGTGCCAGTAGTCCTCACAACCGAGGAAACACCATATATTTT.

V is TRBV27 and J is TRBJ1-6; 8 bases are a match to TRBD1. Germline V gene lookup returns CDR1 MNHEY and CDR2 SMNVEV (reference sequence). CDR3 size: 14 residues. The V gene end was trimmed by 5 bases and the J gene end by 9 bases; junction bases not matched to a gene: 6. The CDR3 sequence: CASSLDRGGSPLHF. CDR3 in DNA: TGTGCCAGCAGTCTAGACAGGGGTGGTTCACCCCTCCACTTT.

The chain is built from TRBV5-1 and TRBJ2-2, with D hard to call. The CDR3 has 14 amino acids. Germline CDR1 reads SGHRS; CDR2 reads YFSETQ. V lost 4 bases to trimming and J lost 1 base, with 8 bases between them. CDR3 sequence: CASSQERNTGELFF. The CDR3 nucleotides are TGCGCCAGCAGCCAAGAGCGGAACACCGGGGAGCTGTTTTTT.

This clone was observed a handful of times. The chain recombines TRBV6-5 with TRBJ1-2; D ambiguous. V gave up 8 bases and J gave up 1 base, with 11 bases separating them. Germline-derived CDR1 and CDR2 are MNHEY and SVGAGI. This CDR3 is 13 amino acids long. CDR3 bases: TGTGCCAGCGGGGTAACCGGTAACTATGGCTACACCTTC. Translation: CASGVTGNYGYTF.

The rearrangement links TRBV19 to TRBJ2-3; 7 bases fit TRBD2. The ends lost 5 bases at V and 7 bases at J; junction bases unmatched: 12. CDR3 length: 15 amino acids. The V gene's germline CDR1 is LNHDA and CDR2 SQIVND (reference sequence). CDR3 amino acids: CASSERWEGAYTQYF. As DNA, the CDR3 is TGTGCCAGTAGTGAGAGGTGGGAGGGCGCCTATACGCAGTATTTT. The whole variable domain, remainder taken from reference TRBV19 and TRBJ2-3, is DGGITQSPKYLFRKEGQNVTLSCEQNLNHDAMYWYRQDPGQGLRLIYYSQIVNDFQKGDIAEGYSVSREKKESFPLTVTSAQKNPTAFYLCASSERWEGAYTQYFGPGTRLTVL.

V and J are TRBV5-6 and TRBJ1-4; no clear D. This CDR3 comprises 13 residues. V lost 0 bases to trimming and J lost 3 bases, with 3 bases between them. Germline V CDR1 and CDR2: SGHDT, YYEEEE. CDR3 in DNA: TGTGCCAGCAGCTTGGCGGCTAATGAAAAACTGTTTTTT. Translating it yields CASSLAANEKLFF.

With regard to this clone: The junction departs from the called germline gene at one end, perhaps through a read error. The V gene is TRBV6-1, the J gene TRBJ1-4; no firm D call. Per germline, CDR1 MNHNS and CDR2 SASEGT. The CDR3 extends over 9 amino acids. CDR3 coding DNA: TGTGCCAGCAGTGAAGAAGAGGTTTTT. Encoded protein: CASSEEEVF.

The chain is built from TRBV5-1 and TRBJ2-7, with D possibly TRBD1 on 5 matching bases. The V gene's germline CDR1 is SGHRS and CDR2 YFSETQ. V was cut by 5 bases and J by 0 bases, with 15 bases left in between. This CDR3 has 15 amino acids. The CDR3 here is CASRSRQKTSYEQYV. The CDR3 region has the DNA TGCGCCAGCAGATCTAGACAGAAGACCTCCTACGAGCAGTACGTC.

The V and J genes are TRBV11-2 and TRBJ2-2, with D possibly being TRBD1 (5 bases). The CDR3 consists of 16 residues. V shed 6 bases and J shed 4 bases, with 18 bases lying between them. CDR1 SGHAT and CDR2 FQNNGV come from the germline V gene. CDR3 in amino acids: CASSSYRGVRTGELFF. DNA of the CDR3: TGTGCCAGCAGTTCCTATAGGGGTGTTCGCACCGGGGAGCTGTTTTTT.

The table lists this clone with a few counts. V gene TRBV28 combines with J gene TRBJ1-1; 8 bases are shared with TRBD1. V gave up 10 bases and J gave up 4 bases; unmatched junction bases: 2. Germline V CDR1 and CDR2: MDHEN, SYDVKM. The CDR3 loop spans 11 amino acids. The DNA of the CDR3 is TGTGCCACAACAGGGGGCACTGAAGCTTTCTTT. It is translated as CATTGGTEAFF.

This clone occurred once. The rearrangement joins TRBV9 to TRBJ2-1; no clear D. Trimming removed 0 bases at V and 0 bases at J, with 4 bases between. The CDR3 contains 14 residues. Germline V gene lookup returns CDR1 SGDLS and CDR2 YYNGEE. CDR3 DNA: TGTGCCAGCAGCGTAGGGGGCTCCTACAATGAGCAGTTCTTC. Its translation is CASSVGGSYNEQFF.

This clone was counted once. The chain carries TRBV5-6 and TRBJ2-7; the D is unclear. Germline CDR1 is SGHDT and CDR2 is YYEEEE. V was pared by 2 bases and J by 5 bases, with 5 bases between. This CDR3 is 11 amino acids long. Here the CDR3 reads CASSLIDEQYF. CDR3 nucleotide sequence: TGTGCCAGCAGCTTAATTGACGAGCAGTACTTC.

The V call is TRBV29-1, the J call TRBJ1-2; 8 bases map to TRBD1. The CDR3 sequence is 15 residues long. CDR1 and CDR2 (germline): SQVTM, ANQGSEA. The V gene end was trimmed by 0 bases and the J gene end by 4 bases; junction bases not matched to a gene: 7. The CDR3, as DNA: TGCAGCGTTGAAGAGGGGGCAGGGGGCTCCTATGGCTACACCTTC. Translated, it gives CSVEEGAGGSYGYTF.

This chain joins TRBV7-8 and TRBJ1-1; weak D call: TRBD1 (5 bases). Trimming removed 2 bases at V and 0 bases at J, with 10 bases between. This CDR3 region has 15 residues. Per the germline V gene, CDR1 is SGHVS and CDR2 is FQNEAQ. In nucleotides, the CDR3 is TGTGCCAGCAGCTTAAGAGGGGCAATGAACACTGAAGCTTTCTTT. Translated: CASSLRGAMNTEAFF.